A single sample gave rise to the 8 T cell receptor beta chains below, sequenced in a study of cytomegalovirus exposure and HLA in healthy donors. PCR employed 60 Vbeta and 13 Jbeta primers. Clones were read by immunoSEQ multiplex PCR, and TCRdb kept only the in-frame ones, dropping some. This table holds about 160,000 clones, 70% to 90% found once. Material for sequencing was PBMCs. The receptor source for this set is a man between 18 and 29 years old in good health and CMV-seropositive.

V gene TRBV5-6 combines with J gene TRBJ2-3; 10 positions agree with TRBD2. CDR1 is SGHDT, CDR2 YYEEEE, per germline. CDR3 size: 15 residues. V lost 4 bases to trimming and J lost 3 bases; unmatched junction nucleotides: 5. This CDR3 is CASSRGTSETDTQYF. CDR3 in DNA: TGTGCCAGCAGCCGTGGGACTAGCGAGACAGATACGCAGTATTTT.

The V gene is TRBV6-1, the J gene TRBJ1-5; 11 nucleotides line up with TRBD1. The CDR3 extends over 16 amino acids. V shed 4 bases, J shed 5 bases, and the junction held 7 bases outside the gene matches. Per the germline V gene, CDR1 is MNHNS and CDR2 is SASEGT. The CDR3 here is CASSGPGTGGHQPQHF. CDR3 in DNA: TGTGCCAGCAGTGGCCCCGGGACAGGGGGTCATCAGCCCCAGCATTTT.

The chain has TRBV18 and TRBJ1-2; 11 positions agree with TRBD1. The CDR3 is 17 residues long. The germline V gene has CDR1 KGHSH and CDR2 LQKENI. V trimming: 5 bases; J trimming: 6 bases; junction bases outside the gene matches: 14. The CDR3 region has the DNA TGTGCCAGCTCAGTACAGGATGGACAGGGGGCTAAGAATGGCTACACCTTC. This translates into CASSVQDGQGAKNGYTF.

The rearrangement joins TRBV7-6 to TRBJ2-3, with 8 nucleotides matching TRBD2. From germline, CDR1 is SGHVS and CDR2 FNYEAQ. This CDR3 is 17 amino acids long. Losses at the gene ends were 0 bases for V and 7 bases for J; bases not matched to a gene: 12. For the CDR3, the DNA is TGTGCCAGCAGCTTAGCGATTGGCGGGGGGCCGGGGAATACGCAGTATTTT. Its protein product is CASSLAIGGGPGNTQYF.

CDR3 sequence reads: CASSKWGDSNQPQHF. CDR3 nucleotide sequence: TGTGCCAGTAGTAAGTGGGGGGATAGCAATCAGCCCCAGCATTTT. The rearrangement links TRBV19 to TRBJ1-5, with D maybe TRBD1 (5 bases). Trimming stripped 4 bases from V and 0 bases from J, with 10 bases between. This CDR3 is built from 15 residues. Germline-derived CDR1 and CDR2 are LNHDA and SQIVND (reference sequence).

CDR3 nucleotide sequence: TGTGCCAGCAGTGACCAACCGGCAGATACGCAGTATTTT. This sequence encodes CASSDQPADTQYF. This chain links TRBV6-4 with TRBJ2-3; D call uncertain. Trimming took off 2 bases at V and 4 bases at J, with 7 bases between the two ends. Germline V gene data show CDR1 as MRHNA and CDR2 as SNTAGT. The CDR3 contains 13 residues.

The V and J genes are TRBV4-1 and TRBJ2-5; 11 positions match TRBD2. The CDR3 totals 16 residues. In germline, CDR1 is MGHRA, CDR2 YSYEKL. V dropped 4 bases and J dropped 1; count of bases not matched to a gene: 5. CDR3 bases: TGCGCCAGCAGCCCCCTTGGACTAGCGGGCCAAGAGACCCAGTACTTC. It translates to CASSPLGLAGQETQYF.

The rearrangement links TRBV6-5 to TRBJ2-5, with unresolved D. Germline V gene sequence: CDR1 MNHEY, CDR2 SVGAGI. CDR3 length equals 13 residues. Trimming pared 4 bases from V and 1 base from J, leaving 7 bases between. Here the CDR3 reads CASSLVSQETQYF. In DNA, the CDR3 is TGTGCCAGCAGTTTGGTCAGCCAAGAGACCCAGTACTTC.